This T cell receptor (beta chain) stems from a study of cytomegalovirus exposure and HLA in healthy donors. As for this clone: Its target is not known.

Primers: 60 Vbeta forward and 13 Jbeta reverse. Measured with immunoSEQ multiplex PCR; TCRdb has only the in-frame clones, and not every one. The sample has over 130,000 clones, approximately 80% seen once. Findings and limits, study-wide: The later analysis indicated that the majority of CMV-associated TCR beta chains appeared HLA-restricted.

J gave up 4 bases and V 5 bases, and 5 bases lay outside the gene matches. Germline assignment: CDR1 SGHVS and CDR2 FNYEAQ. This CDR3 has 15 amino acids. The V call is TRBV7-6, the J call TRBJ1-4; 9 bases are a match to TRBD1. This receptor was obtained from a man aged 40-50 years in good health and CMV-seronegative. The sequenced material came from PBMCs. The chain's CDR3 is CASSRTGVLNEKLFF. The CDR3 DNA reads as TGTGCCAGCAGCCGGACAGGGGTCCTTAATGAAAAACTGTTTTTT. The entire variable domain, with the rest obtained from reference TRBV7-6 and TRBJ1-4, is as follows: GAGVSQSPRYKVTKRGQDVALRCDPISGHVSLYWYRQALGQGPEFLTYFNYEAQQDKSGLPNDRFSAERPEGSISTLTIQRTEQRDSAMYRCASSRTGVLNEKLFFGSGTQLSVL.